This TCR beta chain is drawn from a study of blood T cell repertoires in COVID-19 (dated by TCRdb to 2018 to 2020). Background on the whole study: The collaborator samples originated in the United States, Italy and Spain and spanned the acute and convalescent phases of COVID-19. Deeply sampled blood TCRbeta repertoires from subjects exposed to, actively infected with, or recovered from COVID-19 were included in the dataset. Samples were obtained from the ongoing ImmuneRACE study (first 160 participants) and from roughly 1,300 subjects provided by 6 global collaborators. Nearly every sample came with metadata listing a de-identified subject ID, COVID-19 status, age in years and sex. The prospective study material was composed of cDNA or gDNA derived from T cells, B-cell-depleted T cells, or PBMCs. HLA class I and class II types, where available, came from metadata supplied by the sample provider rather than from assay-based typing. A freely available public database, intended as a resource for researchers studying the immune response to SARS-CoV-2, is where the repertoires were released.

Findings and caveats that apply to the study as a whole: The amount of clinical and demographic metadata varied by source and participant and was provided uncurated.

The immunoSEQ Assay, a bias-controlled multiplex PCR, was used to amplify TCRbeta CDR3 regions from genomic DNA. The authors' pipeline ran thus. Within the assay, amplification of reference gene primers was used to estimate how many nucleated cells each sample contained. To quantify the absolute abundance of each unique TCRbeta CDR3 rearrangement, sequence reads were collapsed and filtered. Productive Simpson clonality was computed per sample as the square root of Simpson's diversity index over productive rearrangements. TCRdb stores this immuneACCESS table with in-frame sequences only. Part of the clones is absent; in the studies checked, under half of the shortfall reflects unresolved V genes, and no reason is known for the rest. V, J and clone size reflect that table, while D and trimming were determined from the DNA. For this sample the table gives approximately 180,000 clones, of which 80% to 95% were detected only once. The ten largest clones represent 0.5% to 0.6% of the sample.

Each collaborating institution followed its own protocols to collect whole blood in K2EDTA tubes. For TCRbeta analysis, collaborators shipped samples in one of three forms: frozen whole blood, isolated PBMCs, or DNA extracted from either of those sample types. This clone was picked up one time. Its antigen is currently not known. Base qualities are missing; no much larger clone stands one base away. Sample: peripheral blood. The receptor comes from a man aged 45-65 years with acute or convalescent COVID-19.

The CDR3 protein sequence reads: CAISDSGTGEQYV. The nucleotide sequence is TGTGCCATCAGTGATAGCGGGACAGGGGAGCAGTACGTC. The sequence links TRBV10-3 to TRBJ2-7; the D gene is possibly TRBD1, with 9 bases matching. Between the V and J ends, shortened by 3 bases and 7 bases respectively, the junction contains 13 bases. The germline V gene supplies CDR1 ENHRY and CDR2 SYGVKD. The CDR3 contains 13 residues, cysteine and valine counted. Kept here is only the CDR3 DNA, which spans 39 bases and is read in frame from base 1.